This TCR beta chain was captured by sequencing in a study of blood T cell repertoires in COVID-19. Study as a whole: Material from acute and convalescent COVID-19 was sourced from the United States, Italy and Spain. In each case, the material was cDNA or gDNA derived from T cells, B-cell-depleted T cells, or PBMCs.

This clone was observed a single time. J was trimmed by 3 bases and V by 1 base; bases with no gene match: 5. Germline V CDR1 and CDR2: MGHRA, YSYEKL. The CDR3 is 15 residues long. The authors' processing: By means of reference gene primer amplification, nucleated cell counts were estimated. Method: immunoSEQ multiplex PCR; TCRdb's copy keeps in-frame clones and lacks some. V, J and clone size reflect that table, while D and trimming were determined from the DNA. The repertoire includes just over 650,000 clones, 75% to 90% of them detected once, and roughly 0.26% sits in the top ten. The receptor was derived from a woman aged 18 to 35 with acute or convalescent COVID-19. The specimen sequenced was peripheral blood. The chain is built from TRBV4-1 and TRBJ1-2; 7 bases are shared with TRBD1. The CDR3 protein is CASSQVVDRDYGYTF. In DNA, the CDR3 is TGCGCCAGCAGCCAAGTGGTAGACAGGGACTATGGCTACACCTTC.